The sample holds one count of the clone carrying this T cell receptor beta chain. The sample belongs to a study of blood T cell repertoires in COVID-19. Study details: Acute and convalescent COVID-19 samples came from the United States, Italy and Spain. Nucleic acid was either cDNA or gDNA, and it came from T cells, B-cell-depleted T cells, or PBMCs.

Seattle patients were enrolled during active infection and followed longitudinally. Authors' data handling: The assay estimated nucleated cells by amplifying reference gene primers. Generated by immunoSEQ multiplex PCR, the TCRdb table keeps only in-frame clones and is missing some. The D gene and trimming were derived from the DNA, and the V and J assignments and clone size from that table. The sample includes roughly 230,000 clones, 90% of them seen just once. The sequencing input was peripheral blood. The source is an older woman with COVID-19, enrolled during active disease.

The CDR3 sequence: CASSYSNPGKGGYTF. The CDR3 coding sequence is TGTGCCAGCAGTTACTCGAATCCGGGGAAGGGTGGCTACACCTTC. This sequence joins TRBV6-5 and TRBJ1-2; no reliable D call. The CDR3 runs 15 residues. Germline assignment: CDR1 MNHEY and CDR2 SVGAGI. V was shortened by 0 bases and J by 7 bases, with 15 bases between the two germline ends.